The rows below give T cell receptor beta chains drawn from one sample of a study of T-cell reconstitution after alpha-beta-depleted transplantation in children. MiXCR was run by TCRdb on the PCR reads, yielding one entry per CDR3 protein. This table has 70,000 to 95,000 distinct CDR3 sequences, roughly an eighth appearing once. Sequences were derived from PBMCs from the stem cell graft donor, sampled from the stem cell graft. The receptors were sampled from a human donor who donated a stem cell graft to a child with inherited bone marrow failure. The CDR3 runs from the conserved cysteine through the conserved F or W. Fields, in order: CDR3 length, J gene, clone size, D gene, V gene, CDR3 protein. The D gene is left open where the match is weak. Part of the rows lack a size; the others show once, few, many or a class for expanded clones.

14	TRBJ1-1	-	-	TRBV29-1	CSVRRAGLDTEAFF
14	TRBJ1-3	many	TRBD1	TRBV20-1	CSASEGTGGNTIYF
14	TRBJ1-5	few	-	TRBV5-6	CASSPGPDGKPQHF
16	TRBJ1-2	many	-	TRBV4-3	CASSQDGGREVYGYTF
18	TRBJ2-1	many	TRBD2	TRBV7-3	CASSLTLLAGGSYNEQFF
15	TRBJ2-2	-	-	TRBV6-5	CASCSQGGASGELFF
13	TRBJ1-1	-	-	TRBV30	CAWKGRGNTEAFF
15	TRBJ1-3	many	-	TRBV27	CASSLNGSPGTTIYF
14	TRBJ2-6	many	-	TRBV20-1	CSARLGAGANVLTF
17	TRBJ2-1	many	-	TRBV12-3/TRBV12-4	CASNKVVQAPSTYEQFF
15	TRBJ2-1	few	-	TRBV20-1	CSARKGLSSYNEQFF
13	TRBJ1-1	many	-	TRBV7-9	CASSLGAAVEAFF
13	TRBJ2-3	-	-	TRBV5-1	CASSSPSTDTQYF
14	TRBJ2-1	many	TRBD2	TRBV4-3	CASSLRGGAGEQFF
17	TRBJ2-3	many	TRBD2	TRBV11-3	CASSKGTSSTSTDTQYF
14	TRBJ1-2	many	-	TRBV6-5	CASSYSSGVVGYTF
15	TRBJ2-1	many	TRBD2	TRBV11-2	CASSTEGLWGSEQFF
14	TRBJ2-1	many	TRBD2	TRBV7-2	CASSARTSSNEQFF
18	TRBJ1-5	many	TRBD1	TRBV18	CASSPPGTGLGLRQPQHF
15	TRBJ2-3	many	-	TRBV7-9	CASSLSSGATDTQYF
11	TRBJ1-2	many	-	TRBV29-1	CSVRGNYGYTF
12	TRBJ2-1	many	TRBD1	TRBV29-1	CSVERQGDRQFF
16	TRBJ2-2	many	TRBD2	TRBV5-5	CASSRGGSLNTGELFF
12	TRBJ1-1	-	-	TRBV30	CAWTRLGGEAFF
14	TRBJ2-7	many	TRBD1	TRBV5-1	CASNRGSDTYEQYF
12	TRBJ2-5	-	TRBD1	TRBV25-1	CASRNRGETQYF
15	TRBJ1-1	many	TRBD1	TRBV5-1	CASSLERQGLTEAFF
17	TRBJ2-4	many	-	TRBV7-9	CASSEGLRQIAKNIQYF
14	TRBJ2-7	many	TRBD2	TRBV7-2	CASSSSGNSYEQYF
14	TRBJ2-5	-	TRBD1	TRBV6-2/TRBV6-3	CASSSRDRGGTQYF
14	TRBJ1-1	many	-	TRBV16	CASSQTEGWSPNFF
16	TRBJ2-1	many	-	TRBV28	CASSSLDSVSYNEQFF
11	TRBJ2-1	many	-	TRBV7-9	CASSLDGEQFF
14	TRBJ2-3	many	-	TRBV27	CASSYRVSTDTQYF
13	TRBJ1-1	many	-	TRBV7-2	CASSLRRGTEAFF